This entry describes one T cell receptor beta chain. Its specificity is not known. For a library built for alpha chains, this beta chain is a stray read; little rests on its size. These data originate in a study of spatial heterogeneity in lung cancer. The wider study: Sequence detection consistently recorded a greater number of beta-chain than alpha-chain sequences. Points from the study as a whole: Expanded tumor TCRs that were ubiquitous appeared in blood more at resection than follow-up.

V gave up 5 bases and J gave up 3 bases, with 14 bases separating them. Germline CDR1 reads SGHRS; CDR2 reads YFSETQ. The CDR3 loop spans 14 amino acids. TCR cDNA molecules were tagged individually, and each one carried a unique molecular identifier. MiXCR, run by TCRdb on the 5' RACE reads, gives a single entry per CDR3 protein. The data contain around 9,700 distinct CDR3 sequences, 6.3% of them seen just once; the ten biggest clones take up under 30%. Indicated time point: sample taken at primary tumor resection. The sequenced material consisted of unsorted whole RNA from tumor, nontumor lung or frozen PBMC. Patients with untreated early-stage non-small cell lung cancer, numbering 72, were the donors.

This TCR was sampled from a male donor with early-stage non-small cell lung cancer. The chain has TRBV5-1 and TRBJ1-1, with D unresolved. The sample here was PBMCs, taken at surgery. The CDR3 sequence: CASSSGPRHTEAFF. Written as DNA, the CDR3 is TGCGCCAGCAGTTCCGGTCCTAGGCACACTGAAGCTTTCTTT.